The clone carrying this T cell receptor beta chain was counted between two and nine times. Its specificity is unknown. As to time point: week 47, end of study. The content of each vaccine dose was 300 ug of mutant IDH1 20-mer peptide, and topical imiquimod accompanied it. The study enrolled donors with new WHO grade 3 or 4 IDH1-mutant, ATRX-lost astrocytomas. Germline CDR1 and CDR2: LNHDA and SQIVND (reference sequence). The V gene end was trimmed by 0 bases and the J gene end by 10 bases; junction bases not matched to a gene: 4. This CDR3 has 15 amino acids. These data come from a study of a mutant IDH1 vaccine in newly diagnosed glioma. TCRdb's copy holds only in-frame clones and misses some; the assay was immunoSEQ multiplex PCR. The sample carries approximately 56,000 clones, about 65% recorded once.

The chain recombines TRBV19 with TRBJ1-6; 9 bases map to TRBD1. This TCR came from a man aged 35-49 years with glioma. Some clones in this sample may be carry-over from other donors' samples. Sequenced material: peripheral blood mononuclear cells (PBMCs), taken from a glioma patient whose treatment included an IDH1 peptide vaccine. In nucleotides, the CDR3 is TGTGCCAGTAGTATAGAGACAGGGGGGGTATCACCCCTCCACTTT. Amino acids: CASSIETGGVSPLHF.